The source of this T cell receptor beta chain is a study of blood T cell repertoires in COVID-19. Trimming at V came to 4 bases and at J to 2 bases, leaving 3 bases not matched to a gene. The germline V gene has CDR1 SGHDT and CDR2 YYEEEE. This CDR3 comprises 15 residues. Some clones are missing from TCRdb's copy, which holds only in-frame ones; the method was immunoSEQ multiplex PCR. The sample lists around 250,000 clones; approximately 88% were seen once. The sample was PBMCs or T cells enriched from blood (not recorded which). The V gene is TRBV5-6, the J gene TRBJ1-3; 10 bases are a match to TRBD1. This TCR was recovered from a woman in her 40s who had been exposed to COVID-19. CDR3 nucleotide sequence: TGTGCCAGCAGCCGGGACAGGGGCGCTGGAAACACCATATATTTT. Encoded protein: CASSRDRGAGNTIYF.